This TCR beta chain was captured in a study of blood T cells in healthy people across ages. The CDR3 consists of 14 residues. The germline gives CDR1 MNHNY, CDR2 SVGAGI (reference sequence). Trimming cost V 10 bases and J 2 bases; bases outside gene matches: 9. With a J-beta primer mix and a sample-barcoded 5' primer, a second PCR ran roughly 7 to 11 cycles. TCRdb itself ran the 5' RACE reads through MiXCR, one entry per CDR3 protein. The data hold some 1,800,000 distinct CDR3 sequences, with approximately 39% observed a single time. Whole-study findings and limits: The fall in TCR beta diversity per million T cells was roughly linear with age.

As concerns this clonotype: Its target is unknown.

The sequenced sample consisted of blood. The sequence came from a human donor in good health. J is TRBJ1-2 and V is TRBV6-6; 8 bases match TRBD1. CDR3 DNA: TGTGCCACCCTCGGGACAGGCTCCAACTATGGCTACACCTTC. This codes for CATLGTGSNYGYTF.